A selection of T cell receptor beta chains follows, all from one sample in a study of OX40 agonist ivuxolimab in advanced cancers. Sequenced by immunoSEQ multiplex PCR; TCRdb stores in-frame clones only, minus some. Of over 9,500 clones listed, 77% are singletons. Here the sequenced sample was CD4+ or CD8+ T cells sorted from blood, taken in a trial of the OX40 agonist ivuxolimab. These receptors came from an adult with an advanced solid tumor such as melanoma, head and neck, liver or kidney cancer. Both conserved end residues are part of each CDR3. D genes are given only for firm matches. A row's size may be missing; if present it is once, few, many or a size class.

cdr3_aa: CASSLGSGGLYEQYF; cdr3_nt: TGCGCCAGCAGCTTGGGTAGCGGGGGGCTCTACGAGCAGTACTTC; j_call: TRBJ2-7; clone_size: .; v_call: TRBV5-1; d_call: TRBD2
cdr3_aa: CASSLVGRDEKLFF; cdr3_nt: TGTGCCAGCAGCTTAGTTGGCAGGGATGAAAAACTGTTTTTT; j_call: TRBJ1-4; clone_size: few; v_call: TRBV7-9; d_call: .
cdr3_aa: CASSVAGQPGNTIYF; cdr3_nt: TGTGCCAGCAGCGTAGCCGGACAGCCTGGAAACACCATATATTTT; j_call: TRBJ1-3; clone_size: .; v_call: TRBV9; d_call: .
cdr3_aa: CASSDRDRGDGYTF; cdr3_nt: TGTGCCAGCAGCGACCGGGACAGGGGGGACGGCTACACCTTC; j_call: TRBJ1-2; clone_size: few; v_call: TRBV7-9; d_call: TRBD1
cdr3_aa: CATVTGADTGELFF; cdr3_nt: TGTGCCACCGTGACAGGGGCCGACACCGGGGAGCTGTTTTTT; j_call: TRBJ2-2; clone_size: .; v_call: TRBV15; d_call: TRBD1
cdr3_aa: CASSLLAGGLGETQYF; cdr3_nt: TGTGCCAGCAGCTTACTAGCGGGAGGGCTCGGAGAGACCCAGTACTTC; j_call: TRBJ2-5; clone_size: .; v_call: TRBV7-3; d_call: TRBD2
cdr3_aa: CASSQASASSYNSPLHF; cdr3_nt: TGTGCCAGCAGCCAGGCCTCGGCGAGCTCCTATAATTCACCCCTCCACTTT; j_call: TRBJ1-6; clone_size: .; v_call: TRBV7-9; d_call: .
cdr3_aa: CASSHLNGQGSTEAFF; cdr3_nt: TGCGCCAGCAGCCATCTTAACGGACAGGGGAGCACTGAAGCTTTCTTT; j_call: TRBJ1-1; clone_size: once; v_call: TRBV4-1; d_call: TRBD1
cdr3_aa: CATSPRDWYEQYF; cdr3_nt: TGTGCCACCAGCCCAAGAGATTGGTACGAGCAGTACTTC; j_call: TRBJ2-7; clone_size: .; v_call: TRBV15; d_call: .
cdr3_aa: CASSVAVRGQISGNTIYF; cdr3_nt: TGTGCCAGCAGCGTAGCTGTGAGGGGTCAGATCTCTGGAAACACCATATATTTT; j_call: TRBJ1-3; clone_size: .; v_call: TRBV9; d_call: .
cdr3_aa: CASSLAPYEQYF; cdr3_nt: TGTGCCAGCAGCTTAGCCCCCTACGAGCAGTACTTC; j_call: TRBJ2-7; clone_size: .; v_call: TRBV7-6; d_call: .
cdr3_aa: CASSQGRAYEQYF; cdr3_nt: TGTGCCAGCAGCCAAGGCAGGGCCTACGAGCAGTACTTC; j_call: TRBJ2-7; clone_size: .; v_call: TRBV21-1; d_call: .
cdr3_aa: CATGVGVEQYF; cdr3_nt: TGTGCGACAGGAGTCGGCGTCGAGCAGTACTTC; j_call: TRBJ2-7; clone_size: few; v_call: TRBV6-6; d_call: .